Listed below are T cell receptor beta chains from one sample, sequenced in a study of human T cells and chemical hapten exposure. TCRdb ran MiXCR on the RACE reads and lists one entry per CDR3 protein. This sample has approximately 41,000 distinct CDR3 sequences, with 4% found just once. The sequenced sample was whole blood, obtained in connection with sensitization to the hapten diphenylcyclopropenone (DPC). The receptors derive from a man over 45 with alopecia areata. Some clones in this sample may be carry-over from other donors' samples. The CDR3 runs from the conserved cysteine through the conserved F or W. The D gene is left open where the match is weak. Size tells how often a clone was seen (once, few, many) or the class of an expanded clone, and some rows leave it out.

size: .
J: TRBJ1-4
D: .
V: TRBV6-6
CDR3: CASSYGGTGWEKLFF
DNA: TGTGCCAGCAGTTACGGGGGAACCGGATGGGAAAAACTGTTTTTT

size: many
J: TRBJ1-1
D: .
V: TRBV28
CDR3: CASSTQGLIENTEAFF
DNA: TGTGCCAGCAGTACCCAGGGGCTTATCGAGAACACTGAAGCTTTCTTT

size: many
J: TRBJ2-7
D: .
V: TRBV21-1
CDR3: CASSKGLAGTTYEQYF
DNA: TGTGCCAGCAGCAAAGGGCTAGCGGGAACCACCTACGAGCAGTACTTC

size: many
J: TRBJ2-1
D: .
V: TRBV30
CDR3: CAWSIPGGHQFF
DNA: TGTGCCTGGAGTATCCCCGGAGGGCACCAGTTCTTC

size: many
J: TRBJ1-4
D: .
V: TRBV7-8
CDR3: CASSRVGEKLFF
DNA: TGTGCCAGCAGCAGGGTTGGCGAAAAACTGTTTTTT

size: .
J: TRBJ1-1
D: .
V: TRBV3-1
CDR3: CASSQGTANTEAFF
DNA: TGTGCCAGCAGCCAAGGGACAGCTAACACTGAAGCTTTCTTT

size: many
J: TRBJ2-2
D: TRBD2
V: TRBV6-1
CDR3: CASRRTSGRAAGTGELFF
DNA: TGTGCCAGCAGGAGGACTAGCGGGAGGGCCGCGGGCACCGGGGAGCTGTTTTTT

size: many
J: TRBJ1-2
D: TRBD1
V: TRBV27
CDR3: CASSLSATGRIYGYTF
DNA: TGTGCCAGCAGTCTTTCCGCGACAGGGCGAATCTATGGCTACACCTTC

size: few
J: TRBJ2-2
D: .
V: TRBV7-2
CDR3: CASSLDTGTRAGELFF
DNA: TGTGCCAGCAGCTTAGATACAGGGACAAGGGCCGGGGAGCTGTTTTTT

size: few
J: TRBJ1-5
D: TRBD1
V: TRBV11-2
CDR3: CASSSTGNQPQHF
DNA: TGTGCCAGCAGCTCGACAGGGAATCAGCCCCAGCATTTT

size: few
J: TRBJ2-3
D: TRBD2
V: TRBV15
CDR3: CATSRSGTSGRDTQYF
DNA: TGTGCCACCAGCAGATCCGGGACTAGCGGGAGAGATACGCAGTATTTT

size: few
J: TRBJ2-4
D: TRBD1
V: TRBV5-1
CDR3: CASKDLPGTGRDIQYF
DNA: TGCGCCAGCAAAGACCTTCCCGGGACAGGGCGGGACATTCAGTACTTC

size: many
J: TRBJ2-1
D: .
V: TRBV5-1
CDR3: CASSLILGNNEQFF
DNA: TGCGCCAGCAGCTTGATCCTAGGAAACAATGAGCAGTTCTTC

size: many
J: TRBJ2-5
D: TRBD2
V: TRBV5-1
CDR3: CASRSGAQETQYF
DNA: TGCGCCAGCAGAAGCGGGGCCCAAGAGACCCAGTACTTC

size: many
J: TRBJ2-2
D: .
V: TRBV7-8
CDR3: CASSYSYGASNTGELFF
DNA: TGTGCCAGCAGCTACTCATACGGGGCATCAAACACCGGGGAGCTGTTTTTT

size: many
J: TRBJ2-6
D: TRBD1
V: TRBV7-2
CDR3: CASSLRGRRAFSGANVLTF
DNA: TGTGCCAGCAGCTTAAGGGGGCGCAGGGCCTTCTCTGGGGCCAACGTCCTGACTTTC

size: many
J: TRBJ2-7
D: TRBD1
V: TRBV11-3
CDR3: CASSDDRDEQYF
DNA: TGTGCCAGCAGCGACGACAGGGACGAGCAGTACTTC

size: .
J: TRBJ1-1
D: TRBD1
V: TRBV2
CDR3: CASPGQGVMNTEAFF
DNA: TGTGCCAGCCCGGGACAGGGTGTAATGAACACTGAAGCTTTCTTT

size: many
J: TRBJ1-5
D: .
V: TRBV2
CDR3: CANRVHPDQPQHF
DNA: TGTGCCAACCGGGTCCACCCCGATCAGCCCCAGCATTTT

size: many
J: TRBJ2-7
D: .
V: TRBV7-2
CDR3: CASSPRRASYEQYF
DNA: TGTGCCAGCAGCCCCCGCAGGGCCTCCTACGAGCAGTACTTC

size: .
J: TRBJ1-1
D: .
V: TRBV7-8
CDR3: CASTPGTVNTEAFF
DNA: TGTGCCAGCACCCCGGGGACGGTGAACACTGAAGCTTTCTTT

size: many
J: TRBJ1-2
D: .
V: TRBV10-3
CDR3: CAISEETDYGYTF
DNA: TGTGCCATCAGTGAGGAGACCGATTATGGCTACACCTTC

size: few
J: TRBJ2-1
D: TRBD2
V: TRBV12-3/TRBV12-4
CDR3: CASSPGTSGQAGEQFF
DNA: TGTGCCAGCAGTCCGGGGACTAGCGGTCAAGCGGGTGAGCAGTTCTTC

size: few
J: TRBJ2-3
D: TRBD1
V: TRBV27
CDR3: CASSSMTGVADTQYF
DNA: TGTGCCAGCAGTTCTATGACAGGGGTGGCAGATACGCAGTATTTT

size: .
J: TRBJ1-5
D: .
V: TRBV6-5
CDR3: CASSYSRGGDQPQHF
DNA: TGTGCCAGCAGTTACTCCAGGGGAGGGGATCAGCCCCAGCATTTT

size: .
J: TRBJ1-5
D: TRBD1
V: TRBV7-9
CDR3: CASSLDREGQPQHF
DNA: TGTGCCAGCAGCCTCGACAGGGAGGGTCAGCCCCAGCATTTT

size: few
J: TRBJ2-5
D: TRBD1
V: TRBV7-3
CDR3: CASSLEVGTAQETQYF
DNA: TGTGCCAGCAGCTTAGAAGTGGGGACAGCACAAGAGACCCAGTACTTC

size: few
J: TRBJ2-1
D: .
V: TRBV12-3/TRBV12-4
CDR3: CASSLRNQGLDEQFF
DNA: TGTGCCAGCAGTTTACGGAACCAGGGGTTGGATGAGCAGTTCTTC

size: many
J: TRBJ1-3
D: TRBD1
V: TRBV5-1
CDR3: CASSLEGQERNTIYF
DNA: TGCGCCAGCAGCTTGGAAGGACAGGAAAGAAACACCATATATTTT

size: many
J: TRBJ2-7
D: .
V: TRBV6-2/TRBV6-3
CDR3: CASSYEDTSYEQYF
DNA: TGTGCCAGCAGTTACGAGGACACCTCCTACGAGCAGTACTTC